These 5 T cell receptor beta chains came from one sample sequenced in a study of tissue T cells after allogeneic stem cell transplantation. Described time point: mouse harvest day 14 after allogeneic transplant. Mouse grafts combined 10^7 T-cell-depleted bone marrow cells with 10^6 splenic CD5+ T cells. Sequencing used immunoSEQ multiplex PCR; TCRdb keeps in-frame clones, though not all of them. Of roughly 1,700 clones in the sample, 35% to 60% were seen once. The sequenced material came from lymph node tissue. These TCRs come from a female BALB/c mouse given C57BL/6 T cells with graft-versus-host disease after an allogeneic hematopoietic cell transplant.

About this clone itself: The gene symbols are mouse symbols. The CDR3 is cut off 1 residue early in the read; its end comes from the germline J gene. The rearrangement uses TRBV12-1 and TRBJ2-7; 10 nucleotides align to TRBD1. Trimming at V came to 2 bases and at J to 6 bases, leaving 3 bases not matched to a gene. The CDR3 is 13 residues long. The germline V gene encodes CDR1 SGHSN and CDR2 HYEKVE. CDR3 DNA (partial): TGTGCCAGCTCTCCCGGGACAGGGGCTGAACAGTAC. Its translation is CASSPGTGAEQY. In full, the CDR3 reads CASSPGTGAEQYF.

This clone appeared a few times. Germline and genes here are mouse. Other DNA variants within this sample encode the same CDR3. CDR3 region: CARGGGGTSYEQYF. The CDR3 DNA, read in part, is TGTGCCCGCGGTGGGGGGGGGACCTCCTATGAACAGTAC. This rearrangement joins TRBV13-3 to TRBJ2-7; 8 positions match TRBD2. The CDR3 end falls 1 residue outside the read, so it is completed with the germline J gene. Germline loops: CDR1 NNHDY, CDR2 SYVADS. The V and J ends lost 10 bases and 0 bases, in that order; junction bases with no gene match: 9. The CDR3 sequence is 14 residues long.

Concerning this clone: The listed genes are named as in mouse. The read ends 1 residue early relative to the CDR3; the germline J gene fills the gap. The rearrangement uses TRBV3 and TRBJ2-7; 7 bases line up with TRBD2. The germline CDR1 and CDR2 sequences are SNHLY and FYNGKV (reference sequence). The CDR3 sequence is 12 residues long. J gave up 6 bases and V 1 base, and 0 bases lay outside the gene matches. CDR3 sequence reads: CASSLVGGEQYF. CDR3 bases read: TGTGCCAGCAGCTTAGTGGGGGGTGAACAGTAC.

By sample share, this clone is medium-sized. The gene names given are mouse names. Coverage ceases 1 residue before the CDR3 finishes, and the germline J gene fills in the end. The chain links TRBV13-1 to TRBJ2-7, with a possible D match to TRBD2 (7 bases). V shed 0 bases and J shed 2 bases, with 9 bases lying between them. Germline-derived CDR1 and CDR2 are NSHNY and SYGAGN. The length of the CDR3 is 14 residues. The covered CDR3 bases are TGTGCCAGCAGTGATGCGGGGGGCCCCTATGAACAGTAC. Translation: CASSDAGGPYEQY. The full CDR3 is CASSDAGGPYEQYF.

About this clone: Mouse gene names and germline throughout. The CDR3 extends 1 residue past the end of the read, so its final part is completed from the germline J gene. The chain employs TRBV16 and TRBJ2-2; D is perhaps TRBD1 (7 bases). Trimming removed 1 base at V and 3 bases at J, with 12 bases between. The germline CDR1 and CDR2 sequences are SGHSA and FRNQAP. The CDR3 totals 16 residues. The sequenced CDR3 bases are TGTGCAAGCAGCTTAGGGAGGGGGCGAGACACCGGGCAGCTCTAC. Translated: CASSLGRGRDTGQLY. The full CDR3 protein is CASSLGRGRDTGQLYF.